This record concerns one TCR beta chain sequence. What antigen it recognizes has not been identified. Per-base quality was not reported, and no clone a single base away is much larger than it. Each collaborating institution followed its own protocols to collect whole blood in K2EDTA tubes. For TCRbeta analysis, collaborators shipped samples as frozen whole blood, isolated PBMCs, or DNA extracted from either of those sample types. Reading from cysteine to phenylalanine, the CDR3 counts 16 amino acids. Just the 48-base CDR3 DNA is kept, in frame starting at base 1. The germline V gene (reference sequence) specifies LNHNV as CDR1 and YYDKDF as CDR2. Trimming removed 2 bases from V and 4 bases from J; the gene matches leave 7 bases unexplained. TCRbeta CDR3 regions were amplified from genomic DNA using the immunoSEQ Assay, a bias-controlled multiplex PCR. In the original analysis: Nucleated cell counts per sample were estimated from amplification of reference gene primers within the assay. Sequence reads were collapsed and filtered to measure the absolute abundance of every unique TCRbeta CDR3 rearrangement. For each sample, productive Simpson clonality was calculated as the square root of Simpson's diversity index across productive rearrangements. TCRdb mirrors the immuneACCESS table, restricted to in-frame sequences. Some clones are absent from its copies; in checked studies, under half trace to an unresolved V gene, and the reason for the others is unknown. V and J calls and clone size are those listed in that table; D and trimming were worked out from the DNA. Recorded for this sample are 200,000 to 300,000 clones; nearly 90% of them occurred a single time. In total, the top ten clones hold about 0.64% of the sample.

The data belong to a study of blood T cell repertoires in COVID-19 (dated by TCRdb to the early 2020s). Study-wide context: Collaborator samples came from the United States, Italy and Spain and covered acute and convalescent phases of COVID-19. The prospective study material was composed of cDNA or gDNA derived from T cells, B-cell-depleted T cells, or PBMCs. Subjects who had been exposed to COVID-19, were actively infected with it, or had recovered from it provided the deeply sampled blood TCRbeta repertoires that made up the dataset. The repertoires were released in a freely available public database intended as a resource for research on the immune response to SARS-CoV-2. The samples were drawn from the first 160 participants of the ongoing ImmuneRACE study and from roughly 1,300 subjects provided by 6 global collaborators. The sample metadata nearly always contained a de-identified subject ID, COVID-19 status, age in years and sex. Where available, HLA class I and class II types were taken from metadata supplied by the sample provider and were not determined by assay-based typing.

Findings and caveats that apply to the study as a whole: Clinical and demographic metadata were provided uncurated, with the amount varying by source and participant.

The chain is encoded by TRBV15 joined to TRBJ2-3, and 9 junctional nucleotides match TRBD1. This sequence was found in a human donor in a cohort sampled during active COVID-19. Sequenced sample: peripheral blood. The CDR3 region: CATSRYYRGRADTQYF. In nucleotides, the sequence is TGTGCCACCAGCAGATATTACAGGGGGCGGGCAGATACGCAGTATTTT. With the rest looked up from the reference TRBV15 and TRBJ2-3 genes rather than sequenced, the full variable domain is DAMVIQNPRYQVTQFGKPVTLSCSQTLNHNVMYWYQQKSSQAPKLLFHYYDKDFNNEADTPDNFQSRRPNTSFCFLDIRSPGLGDTAMYLCATSRYYRGRADTQYFGPGTRLTVL.